These 17 T cell receptor beta chains came from one sample sequenced in a study of cytomegalovirus exposure and HLA in healthy donors. The PCR made use of 60 Vbeta and 13 Jbeta primers. Sequenced by immunoSEQ multiplex PCR; TCRdb stores in-frame clones only, minus some. The profile shows roughly 80,000 clones, more than 75% of them singletons. The material sequenced was PBMCs. The receptors were sampled from a man aged 40-49 years in good health and CMV-seronegative.

Concerning this clone: At one of its ends the junction is not consistent with the germline gene, which may arise from a read error. The chain uses TRBV6-1 and TRBJ1-2, with 7 bases lining up with TRBD1. The CDR3 length is 15 residues. Per the germline V gene, CDR1 is MNHNS and CDR2 is SASEGT. The CDR3 reads CASREATGIWYGYTF. CDR3 nucleotides: TGTGCCAGCAGAGAAGCGACAGGGATCTGGTATGGCTACACCTTC.

The rearrangement joins TRBV28 to TRBJ1-3; D not resolved. CDR1 and CDR2 (germline): MDHEN, SYDVKM. This CDR3 spans 12 amino acids. V shed 7 bases and J shed 2 bases, with 6 bases lying between them. In DNA, the CDR3 is TGTGCCAGCACAGAAGCTGGAAACACCATATATTTT. Its protein product is CASTEAGNTIYF.

This rearrangement joins TRBV5-1 to TRBJ2-5; weak D call: TRBD1 (5 bases). From germline, CDR1 is SGHRS and CDR2 YFSETQ. The CDR3 contains 15 residues. V shed 0 bases and J shed 5 bases, with 14 bases lying between them. In DNA form, the CDR3 reads TGCGCCAGCAGCTTGGGACAAGGGGTTTTGGAGACCCAGTACTTC. It yields the protein CASSLGQGVLETQYF.

This clone was seen just once. This rearrangement joins TRBV27 to TRBJ1-6, with 9 nucleotides matching TRBD1. The CDR3 covers 14 residues. Germline CDR1 reads MNHEY; CDR2 reads SMNVEV (reference sequence). V trimming: 5 bases; J trimming: 5 bases; junction bases outside the gene matches: 1. The chain's CDR3 is CASSGQGNNSPLHF. For the CDR3, the DNA is TGTGCCAGCAGTGGACAGGGGAATAATTCACCCCTCCACTTT.

CDR3 loop: CASSRQGSNSPLHF. CDR3 nucleotide sequence: TGTGCCAGCAGCAGACAGGGATCTAATTCACCCCTCCACTTT. The chain employs TRBV11-2 and TRBJ1-6, with TRBD1 matching over 7 bases. The CDR3 covers 14 residues. J gave up 6 bases and V 5 bases, and 4 bases lay outside the gene matches. Per germline, CDR1 SGHAT and CDR2 FQNNGV.

This chain connects TRBV6-5 to TRBJ1-4; D is perhaps TRBD1 (6 bases). V lost 6 bases to trimming and J lost 5 bases, with 13 bases between them. Germline values: CDR1 MNHEY, CDR2 SVGAGI. The CDR3 is made up of 14 amino acids. CDR3 DNA sequence: TGTGCCAGCAGCCCAACAGGGTTGAATGAAAAACTGTTTTTT. Translating it yields CASSPTGLNEKLFF.

On this clone: Relative to the germline gene, one junction end is altered; a read error may explain this. V is TRBV7-9 and J is TRBJ2-3, with D maybe TRBD1 (5 bases). The length of the CDR3 is 15 residues. CDR1 and CDR2 (germline): SEHNR, FQNEAQ (reference sequence). CDR3 sequence (DNA): TGTTCCAGCAGCCCCATAGGGGCGAGCACAGATACGCAGTATTTT. Its protein product is CSSSPIGASTDTQYF.

The rearrangement links TRBV2 to TRBJ1-5, with TRBD1 matching 8 bases. CDR3 length equals 15 residues. In germline, CDR1 is SNHLY, CDR2 FYNNEI. J gave up 0 bases and V 7 bases, and 5 bases lay outside the gene matches. CDR3 nucleotides: TGTGCCAGCAAGTGGCAGGGGGCTAGCAATCAGCCCCAGCATTTT. Its protein is CASKWQGASNQPQHF.

The chain combines TRBV7-2 with TRBJ2-5, with TRBD2 identical over 7 bases. This CDR3 is 16 amino acids long. Germline V gives CDR1 SGHTA, CDR2 FQGNSA. Trimming removed 1 base from V and 6 bases from J; junction bases left unmatched: 11. This CDR3 is CASSLELLAGGKTQYF. The CDR3 DNA reads as TGTGCCAGCAGCTTAGAATTGTTGGCCGGGGGGAAGACCCAGTACTTC. The variable domain in full, with the rest retrieved from reference TRBV7-2 and TRBJ2-5, is GAGVSQSPSNKVTEKGKDVELRCDPISGHTALYWYRQSLGQGLEFLIYFQGNSAPDKSGLPSDRFSAERTGGSVSTLTIQRTQQEDSAVYLCASSLELLAGGKTQYFGPGTRLLVL.

Here the CDR3 reads CAWSVRAQETQYF. DNA for the CDR3: TGTGCCTGGAGTGTCCGAGCCCAAGAGACCCAGTACTTC. The V and J genes are TRBV30 and TRBJ2-5; D ambiguous. Germline assignment: CDR1 GTSNPN and CDR2 SVGIG (reference sequence). V dropped 0 bases and J dropped 1 base, with 6 bases sitting between them. The CDR3 is made up of 13 amino acids.

The V call is TRBV7-8, the J call TRBJ2-7, with 10 bases identical to TRBD2. Germline V gene lookup returns CDR1 SGHVS and CDR2 FQNEAQ. Losses at the gene ends were 6 bases for V and 2 bases for J; bases not matched to a gene: 4. This CDR3 contains 14 residues. Here the CDR3 reads CASSRLAGPYEQYF. Written as DNA, the CDR3 is TGTGCCAGCAGTAGACTAGCGGGTCCCTACGAGCAGTACTTC.

The chain has TRBV14 and TRBJ1-2, with no clear D. The length of the CDR3 is 15 residues. Germline assignment: CDR1 SGHDN and CDR2 FVKESK. V was shortened by 3 bases and J by 4 bases, with 15 bases between the two germline ends. The CDR3 sequence: CASSHLSLDSYGYTF. As DNA, the CDR3 is TGTGCCAGCAGCCACCTGAGTTTAGATTCCTATGGCTACACCTTC.

This clone was detected only once. The chain is built from TRBV14 and TRBJ2-1; TRBD1 matches 10 bases. Germline trimming cut 4 bases from V and 3 bases from J; bases unmatched to any gene: 9. Germline V gene data show CDR1 as SGHDN and CDR2 as FVKESK. The CDR3 covers 17 residues. The CDR3 is CASSLASGQGFYNEQFF. The CDR3 DNA follows: TGTGCCAGCAGCCTAGCTTCGGGACAGGGGTTCTACAATGAGCAGTTCTTC.

DNA of the CDR3: TGTGCCAGCAGTTACTCGACGGGACAAGAGACCCAGTACTTC. It translates to CASSYSTGQETQYF. This rearrangement joins TRBV6-6 to TRBJ2-5, with TRBD2 as a possible D gene (5 bases). Germline V gene lookup returns CDR1 MNHNY and CDR2 SVGAGI (reference sequence). The germline V and J ends were trimmed by 0 bases and 2 bases, with 7 bases remaining between them. The CDR3 sequence is 14 residues long.

The chain recombines TRBV18 with TRBJ2-7, with no clear D. V lost 3 bases and J lost 11, with 14 bases in between. Germline V gene data show CDR1 as KGHSH and CDR2 as LQKENI. CDR3 length: 12 residues. CDR3 DNA: TGTGCCAGCTCACCGGGTCCCAGCCTAGAGTACTTC. This sequence encodes CASSPGPSLEYF.

This sequence joins TRBV4-1 and TRBJ1-2, with D perhaps TRBD1 (5 bases). Trimming shortened V by 2 bases and J by 6 bases, and 13 bases separated the two germline ends. In germline, CDR1 is MGHRA, CDR2 YSYEKL. This CDR3 is 14 amino acids long. DNA of the CDR3: TGCGCCAGCAGCCAACAGGGAAAGGTAAATGGCTACACCTTC. It yields the protein CASSQQGKVNGYTF.

V and J are TRBV19 and TRBJ2-5; weak D call: TRBD1 (6 bases). The DNA end is a closer match to TRBJ2-7, so the J assignment may be wrong. This CDR3 has 13 residues. CDR1 and CDR2 (germline): LNHDA, SQIVND (reference sequence). CDR3 bases: TGTGCCAGTAGTAGGACAGCCTCCTACGAGCAGTACTTC. Its translation is CASSRTASYEQYF.